The 18 T cell receptor beta chains reported below all come from one sample, sequenced in a study of regulatory T cells in long-lasting Graves disease. The time point was: newly diagnosed GD, antithyroid drugs for less than 3 months. PBMC RNA served as the TCR library source. Arm-PCR of CDR3 regions with iRepertoire HTBI primers generated TCR beta libraries. Each CDR3 protein gets one entry after TCRdb re-called the multiplex PCR reads with MiXCR. Altogether about 400,000 distinct CDR3 sequences are present, over 12% being singletons, with the ten largest covering about 8%. This same sample was also part of a study on T cells in Graves' hyperthyroidism and ophthalmopathy.

The starting material was peripheral blood mononuclear cells (PBMCs), obtained at new diagnosis, from a patient treated with antithyroid drugs. All receptors derive from a woman aged 40 to 55 with Graves disease.

In its sample, this clonotype was seen many times. The chain joins TRBV12-3 or TRBV12-4 to TRBJ2-1, with D perhaps TRBD1 (5 bases). The CDR3 has 15 residues. V lost 6 bases, J lost 0 bases, and 12 bases lay in between. Here the CDR3 reads CASRETESSYNEQFF. CDR3 coding DNA: TGTGCCAGCAGGGAGACAGAATCCTCCTACAATGAGCAGTTCTTC.

The table lists this clonotype with many counts. The chain has TRBV29-1 and TRBJ1-2; 10 positions agree with TRBD1. The CDR3 loop spans 14 amino acids. V shed 6 bases and J 5 bases; nucleotides not matched to a gene: 9. The V gene's germline CDR1 is SQVTM and CDR2 ANQGSEA. The CDR3 DNA reads TGCAGCGTGCAGGACAGGGGGGAGTTATATGGCTACACCTTC. Its translation: CSVQDRGELYGYTF.

This clonotype appeared many times. The chain is built from TRBV5-5 and TRBJ1-1; D call uncertain. The CDR3 length is 15 residues. Trimming removed 0 bases at V and 4 bases at J, with 13 bases between. The germline V gene has CDR1 SGHKS and CDR2 YYEKEE (reference sequence). As DNA, the CDR3 is TGTGCCAGCAGCTTGGCGAGGGCTTCGGGCACTGAAGCTTTCTTT. This gives the protein CASSLARASGTEAFF.

The chain employs TRBV2 and TRBJ2-7, with 11 bases aligning to TRBD2. The length of the CDR3 is 15 residues. The V and J ends lost 1 base and 3 bases, in that order; junction bases with no gene match: 2. CDR1 is SNHLY, CDR2 FYNNEI, per germline. CDR3 protein: CASSEVAGGLYEQYF. The CDR3 coding sequence is TGTGCCAGCAGTGAAGTAGCGGGAGGGCTCTACGAGCAGTACTTC.

This clonotype turned up a few times. The chain uses TRBV20-1 and TRBJ1-1; 7 bases map to TRBD1. The CDR3 is made up of 14 amino acids. Germline V gene sequence: CDR1 DFQATT, CDR2 SNEGSKA (reference sequence). The ends lost 3 bases at V and 2 bases at J; junction bases unmatched: 6. CDR3 nucleotide sequence: TGCAGTGCTAGTTGGGACAGTGGAAACACTGAAGCTTTCTTT. Translating it yields CSASWDSGNTEAFF.

To note about this clonotype: A read error is possible here, since a much larger clone lies one base away. This chain uses TRBV5-1 with TRBJ2-3; D is perhaps TRBD1 (5 bases). This CDR3 is 14 amino acids long. V was cut by 4 bases and J by 10 bases, with 19 bases left in between. Germline V gives CDR1 SGHRS, CDR2 YFSETQ. CDR3 in DNA: TGCGCCAGCAGCGACCCTATAGTCCAGGGCCCGCAGTATTTT. It yields the protein CASSDPIVQGPQYF.

In its sample, this clonotype was seen many times. The chain carries TRBV12-3 or TRBV12-4 and TRBJ2-5; the match to TRBD1 covers 10 bases. The CDR3 length is 14 residues. V lost 6 bases, J lost 1 base, and 2 bases stayed unmatched. The CDR3 nucleotides are TGTGCCAGCAGAGGGACAGGGGCCCAAGAGACCCAGTACTTC. Translated: CASRGTGAQETQYF.

This chain links TRBV9 with TRBJ2-2, with 7 bases matching TRBD2. Trimming removed 0 bases from V and 5 bases from J; junction bases left unmatched: 7. The CDR3 is 16 residues long. Germline loops: CDR1 SGDLS, CDR2 YYNGEE. The CDR3 loop is CASSVAGGTGTGELFF. CDR3 coding DNA: TGTGCCAGCAGCGTAGCCGGGGGGACGGGAACCGGGGAGCTGTTTTTT.

This clonotype was observed many times. The chain couples TRBV12-3 or TRBV12-4 to TRBJ2-5; D unclear. Deletions cut 2 bases from V and 3 bases from J, with 7 bases between. This CDR3 is built from 13 residues. The CDR3 DNA reads as TGTGCCAGCAGTTTAAGCCCTGAAGAGACCCAGTACTTC. Its protein product is CASSLSPEETQYF.

The rearrangement uses TRBV20-1 and TRBJ2-3; 7 positions match TRBD2. There are 12 residues in the CDR3. Germline values: CDR1 DFQATT, CDR2 SNEGSKA (reference sequence). V lost 7 bases to trimming and J lost 2 bases; unmatched junction nucleotides: 3. The CDR3 nucleotides read TGCAGTGTCCTAGCGGACACAGATACGCAGTATTTT. It yields the protein CSVLADTDTQYF.

The V and J genes are TRBV7-3 and TRBJ2-5; 7 bases map to TRBD1. The CDR3 runs 15 residues. Trimming at V came to 0 bases and at J to 4 bases, leaving 5 bases not matched to a gene. Germline V gene lookup returns CDR1 SGHTA and CDR2 FQGTGA. The CDR3 protein is CASSLTGTAIETQYF. For the CDR3, the DNA is TGTGCCAGCAGCTTAACCGGGACAGCGATAGAGACCCAGTACTTC.

This clonotype was detected ten times or more. This chain joins TRBV27 and TRBJ2-1; 11 bases fit TRBD2. Germline lookup yields CDR1 MNHEY and CDR2 SMNVEV (reference sequence). This CDR3 region has 17 residues. V was clipped by 0 bases and J by 2 bases; unmatched bases: 3. CDR3 amino acids: CASSLSTSGVTYNEQFF. The CDR3 DNA reads as TGTGCCAGCAGTTTATCGACTAGCGGGGTTACCTACAATGAGCAGTTCTTC.

The chain joins TRBV6-5 to TRBJ2-3; the D is unclear. The end of the DNA aligns better with TRBJ1-1, so the J call may be wrong. This CDR3 is 15 amino acids long. Per the germline V gene, CDR1 is MNHEY and CDR2 is SVGAGI. The CDR3 region has the DNA TGTGCCAGCAGTTACTCGAATCAGGTCCTGGATGGAGCTTTCTTT. Amino acids: CASSYSNQVLDGAFF.

The sample holds many counts of this clonotype. The rearrangement joins TRBV6-1 to TRBJ2-1; 10 bases fit TRBD2. The germline CDR1 and CDR2 sequences are MNHNS and SASEGT. Trimming took 6 bases from V and 5 from J; bases not matched to a gene: 7. This CDR3 has 15 amino acids. CDR3 protein: CASRRGTSANNEQFF. In DNA, the CDR3 is TGTGCCAGCAGACGCGGGACTAGCGCAAACAATGAGCAGTTCTTC.

The chain joins TRBV10-1 to TRBJ2-5; D possibly corresponds to TRBD1 (5 bases). The CDR3 spans 13 residues. Deletions cut 3 bases from V and 12 bases from J, with 17 bases between. In germline, CDR1 is WNHNN, CDR2 SYGVQD (reference sequence). The CDR3 nucleotides read TGCGCCAGCAGTGATATCGTGACAGCCGAGGAGTACTTC. Its translation is CASSDIVTAEEYF.

The chain links TRBV20-1 to TRBJ2-2, with D possibly TRBD2 on 6 matching bases. Germline V gene data show CDR1 as DFQATT and CDR2 as SNEGSKA (reference sequence). Trimming shortened V by 6 bases and J by 4 bases, and 12 bases separated the two germline ends. The CDR3 runs 13 residues. The CDR3 here is CSAAGLTTGELFF. CDR3 nucleotides: TGCAGTGCGGCGGGACTTACCACCGGGGAGCTGTTTTTT.

At least ten counts were recorded for this clonotype. An end of the junction does not agree with germline; a read error may underlie this. The chain links TRBV4-1 to TRBJ2-2; 8 positions agree with TRBD2. CDR3 size: 15 residues. Looked up from germline, CDR1 is MGHRA and CDR2 is YSYEKL. CDR3 bases: TGTGCCAGCAGCCCCAGCGGGAGAAACACCGGGGAGCTGTTTTTT. Protein sequence: CASSPSGRNTGELFF.

This clonotype was seen ten or more times. This sequence joins TRBV5-1 and TRBJ2-7; 10 positions agree with TRBD1. This CDR3 spans 17 amino acids. V trimming: 3 bases; J trimming: 0 bases; junction bases outside the gene matches: 9. CDR1 is SGHRS, CDR2 YFSETQ, per germline. CDR3 protein: CASSSGQGGLISYEQYF. CDR3 DNA sequence: TGCGCCAGCAGCTCTGGACAGGGGGGCCTCATCTCCTACGAGCAGTACTTC.